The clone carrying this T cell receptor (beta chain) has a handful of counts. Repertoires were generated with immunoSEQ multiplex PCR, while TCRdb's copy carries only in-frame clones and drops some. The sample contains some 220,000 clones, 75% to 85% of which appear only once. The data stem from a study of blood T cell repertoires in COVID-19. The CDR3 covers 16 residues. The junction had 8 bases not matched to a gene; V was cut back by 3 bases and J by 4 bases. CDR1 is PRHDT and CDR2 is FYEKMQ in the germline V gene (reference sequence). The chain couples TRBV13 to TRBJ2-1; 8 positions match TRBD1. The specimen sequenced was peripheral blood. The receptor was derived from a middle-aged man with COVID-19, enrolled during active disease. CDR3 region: CASSFPGQGAYNEQFF. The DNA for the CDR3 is TGTGCCAGCAGCTTCCCGGGTCAGGGGGCGTACAATGAGCAGTTCTTC.